The rows below give T cell receptor beta chains drawn from one sample of a study of post-analysis software for immune sequencing data. MiXCR was run by TCRdb on the PCR reads, yielding one entry per CDR3 protein. This sample carries about 460,000 distinct CDR3 sequences, roughly 45% of them seen once, and the ten largest clones take about an eighth. The sequencing input was blood. The origin of the receptors is a girl aged 10 to 17 with multiple sclerosis. Each CDR3 is given with its conserved first and last residue. Each record gives: V gene, J gene, clone size, D gene, CDR3 length, CDR3 DNA, CDR3 protein. The D gene is left open where the match is weak. For some rows the clone size is stated as once, few or many, or as a class when expanded; others skip it.

>TRBV5-1|TRBJ1-5|-|TRBD1|15
TGCGCCAGCAGCTTCTCCCCTACAGGGGATCAGCCCCAGCATTTT
CASSFSPTGDQPQHF
>TRBV28|TRBJ2-7|few|-|16
TGTGCCAGCAGTTTAGCGGGCATATACCTTTCCTACGAGCAGTACTTC
CASSLAGIYLSYEQYF
>TRBV13|TRBJ1-2|-|TRBD1|13
TGTGCCAGCAGTCTCGGGACAGAGAATGGCTACACCTTC
CASSLGTENGYTF
>TRBV10-3|TRBJ1-5|few|-|14
TGTGCCATCAGTGGCAGGGAAGGCAATCAGCCCCAGCATTTT
CAISGREGNQPQHF
>TRBV12-5|TRBJ1-5|-|-|15
TGTGCTAGTGGCGACCGGGCCCGGGGAGATCAGCCCCAGCATTTT
CASGDRARGDQPQHF
>TRBV20-1|TRBJ1-5|few|-|14
TGCAGTGCTAGAGGAAGCAGGGAAAGTCAGCCCCAGCATTTT
CSARGSRESQPQHF
>TRBV20-1|TRBJ2-1|-|TRBD2|19
TGCAGTGCTAGAGACTCGGCGGGTTTTACTAGCGGGAGCGACAATGAGCAGTTCTTC
CSARDSAGFTSGSDNEQFF
>TRBV6-1|TRBJ2-6|-|TRBD2|18
TGTGCCAGCAGTGAGCAACTAGCGGGGTACTCTGGGGCCAACGTCCTGACTTTC
CASSEQLAGYSGANVLTF
>TRBV9|TRBJ1-2|once|-|15
TGTGCCAGCAGCGTAGATGGGGCGAGTAACTATGGCTACACCTTC
CASSVDGASNYGYTF
>TRBV5-1|TRBJ2-1|-|-|12
TGCGCCAGCAGCTTTGAACGTAATGAGCAGTTCTTC
CASSFERNEQFF
>TRBV20-1|TRBJ2-1|few|-|12
TGCAGTGCTGGGAGGAGGGCCGATGAGCAGTTCTTC
CSAGRRADEQFF
>TRBV6-6|TRBJ2-2|-|TRBD1|17
TGTGCCAGCAGCCCTAGGCTGGGACAGGGGGCCACCGGGGAGCTGTTTTTT
CASSPRLGQGATGELFF
>TRBV29-1|TRBJ2-2|once|-|15
TGCAGCGACTCCCCGCGCGGCGGTGTATGGGGGGAGCTGTTTTTT
CSDSPRGGVWGELFF
>TRBV6-2/TRBV6-3|TRBJ2-3|few|-|13
TGTGCCAGCAGTTGGGGAGTAGCAGATACGCAGTATTTT
CASSWGVADTQYF
>TRBV5-1|TRBJ2-1|many|TRBD2|16
TGCGCCAGCAGCCCACCGACTAGCGGCTCCTACAATGAGCAGTTCTTC
CASSPPTSGSYNEQFF
>TRBV29-1|TRBJ2-1|-|-|17
TGCAGCGTTGAAGATTGGGGTAAAGAAAGCTCCTACAATGAGCAGTTCTTC
CSVEDWGKESSYNEQFF
>TRBV29-1|TRBJ2-1|few|-|12
TGCAGCGTTGAGTCCGCGTACAATGAGCAGTTCTTC
CSVESAYNEQFF
>TRBV7-6|TRBJ2-5|few|-|16
TGTGCCAGCAGTCGGGGGCTTGATGCTCGTCAAGAGACCCAGTACTTC
CASSRGLDARQETQYF
>TRBV29-1|TRBJ2-7|-|-|13
TGCGGCGTTGAGGTAACGGAGACCTACGAGCAGTACTTC
CGVEVTETYEQYF
>TRBV2|TRBJ2-4|-|-|15
TGTGCCAGCAGTCTCCCGGTAGGAGCCCGAAACATTCAGTACTTC
CASSLPVGARNIQYF
>TRBV20-1|TRBJ2-1|-|-|11
TGCAGTGCTCCGACTGCTTATGAGCAGTTCTTC
CSAPTAYEQFF
>TRBV7-2|TRBJ1-5|few|-|17
TGTGCCAGCAGCTTACCCACAGGGCGATATAGCAATCAGCTCCAGCATTTT
CASSLPTGRYSNQLQHF
>TRBV29-1|TRBJ1-2|few|-|15
TGCAGCGTTGAAGATCTGTTTCCAGGAGACTATGGCTACACCTTC
CSVEDLFPGDYGYTF
>TRBV20-1|TRBJ1-1|-|TRBD1|14
TGCAGTGCTACCGGTGAGGGGGCGACCACTGAAGCTTTCTTT
CSATGEGATTEAFF
>TRBV9|TRBJ1-1|few|-|15
TGTGCCAGCAGCTTGACGCCTAGACCGAACACTGAAGCTTTCTTT
CASSLTPRPNTEAFF
>TRBV29-1|TRBJ2-1|-|-|12
TGCAGCGTTGTGGGGGCTATGCATGAGCAGTTCTTC
CSVVGAMHEQFF
>TRBV7-3|TRBJ2-3|-|TRBD2|16
TGTGCCAGCAGCAAACTAGCGGGAGGTGGCACAGATACGCAGTATTTT
CASSKLAGGGTDTQYF
>TRBV4-3|TRBJ1-1|few|TRBD1|14
TGCGCCAGCAGCCACCGGGGACAGGGGGAAGAAGCTTTCTTT
CASSHRGQGEEAFF
>TRBV5-1|TRBJ1-5|-|-|14
TGCGCCAGCAGCTTGGGAGACCCCAATCAGCCCCAGCATTTT
CASSLGDPNQPQHF
>TRBV20-1|TRBJ1-5|few|-|14
TGCAGTGCTAGTAGTTCCGGGGGGAGTCAGCCCCAGCATTTT
CSASSSGGSQPQHF
>TRBV29-1|TRBJ2-3|few|-|12
TGCAGCGCGGAGGGAGACACAGATACGCAGTATTTT
CSAEGDTDTQYF
>TRBV10-3|TRBJ2-7|few|-|11
TGTGCCATTTTAAAAGGCTACGAGCAGTACTTC
CAILKGYEQYF